This TCR beta chain was recorded in a study of blood T cells in healthy people across ages. Germline lookup yields CDR1 DFQATT and CDR2 SNEGSKA (reference sequence). This CDR3 spans 13 amino acids. The second PCR ran roughly 7 to 12 cycles with a sample-barcoded 5' primer and J-beta primers. Each cDNA molecule carried a tag from a template-switch adaptor that contained 12 random nucleotides. Via MiXCR, TCRdb re-called the 5' RACE reads, giving one row per CDR3 protein. The profile shows some 850,000 distinct CDR3 sequences, roughly 25% of them singletons. This clonotype was seen more than once but under ten times. A read error may account for a junction end that differs from germline. The data were also submitted as part of a second study, on T cells of mothers and their children.

The V and J genes are TRBV20-1 and TRBJ2-5; 10 bases agree with TRBD2. The sequenced sample consisted of blood. The origin of this receptor is a boy aged 10-17 years in good health. CDR3: CSAASGASGGMYF. CDR3 DNA: TGCAGTGCCGCCTCCGGGGCTAGCGGGGGTATGTATTTC.